Below are 9 T cell receptor beta chains sequenced from a single sample in a study of T cell responses to AZD1222 COVID-19 vaccine. The repertoire was sequenced with immunoSEQ multiplex PCR; TCRdb's copy has only in-frame clones and lacks some. Here the sample spans 100,000 or so clones, approximately 90% being singletons. Sample: peripheral blood, taken on day 0 of AZD1222 vaccination. The receptors come from an adult in good health.

The chain couples TRBV5-1 to TRBJ1-4, with 10 bases fitting TRBD1. Germline lookup yields CDR1 SGHRS and CDR2 YFSETQ. The CDR3 spans 16 residues. Germline trimming cut 2 bases from V and 8 bases from J; bases unmatched to any gene: 9. CDR3 nucleotides: TGCGCCAGCAGCTTAAACTCCGGGACAGGGGTCGAAAAACTGTTTTTT. It translates to CASSLNSGTGVEKLFF.

V is TRBV9 and J is TRBJ2-7; 8 nucleotides line up with TRBD1. The CDR3 runs to 14 residues. Germline loops: CDR1 SGDLS, CDR2 YYNGEE. After removal of 0 bases from V and 3 bases from J, the junction contained 2 bases not matched to a gene. The CDR3 region is CASSVATGGYEQYF. The CDR3 DNA reads TGTGCCAGCAGCGTAGCTACAGGGGGCTACGAGCAGTACTTC.

This rearrangement joins TRBV4-1 to TRBJ1-1; 9 bases align to TRBD1. This CDR3 contains 12 residues. Germline CDR1 and CDR2: MGHRA and YSYEKL. Trimming took 2 bases from V and 13 from J; bases not matched to a gene: 5. The CDR3: CASSQPGTGIFF. Written as DNA, the CDR3 is TGCGCCAGCAGCCAACCCGGGACAGGGATTTTCTTT.

J is TRBJ2-3 and V is TRBV6-2 or TRBV6-3; D unclear. Trimming removed 0 bases at V and 6 bases at J, with 13 bases between. CDR1 MNHEY and CDR2 SVGEGT come from the germline V gene. The CDR3 loop spans 15 amino acids. CDR3 sequence: CASSYSPLLGDTQYF. The CDR3 DNA sequence: TGTGCCAGCAGTTACTCGCCCTTACTCGGTGATACGCAGTATTTT.

This sequence joins TRBV28 and TRBJ1-1, with 8 bases that match TRBD1. Looked up from germline, CDR1 is MDHEN and CDR2 is SYDVKM. The J segment lost 3 bases and the V segment lost 10 bases, leaving 7 bases of the junction unmatched. CDR3 length: 13 amino acids. CDR3 coding DNA: TGTGCCATTAATACAGGGGGTGACACTGAAGCTTTCTTT. As protein: CAINTGGDTEAFF. The full variable domain, completed using reference TRBV28 and TRBJ1-1, is DVKVTQSSRYLVKRTGEKVFLECVQDMDHENMFWYRQDPGLGLRLIYFSYDVKMKEKGDIPEGYSVSREKKERFSLILESASTNQTSMYLCAINTGGDTEAFFGQGTRLTVV.

This clone came up once. The chain combines TRBV3-1 (or the pseudogene TRBV3-2) with TRBJ2-3; 9 bases map to TRBD1. Germline trimming cut 3 bases from V and 3 bases from J; bases unmatched to any gene: 4. This CDR3 contains 15 residues. Germline CDR1 is LGHDT and CDR2 is YNNKEL (reference sequence). Written as DNA, the CDR3 is TGTGCCAGCAGCCATGGGACAGGGAAGACAGATACGCAGTATTTT. Residues: CASSHGTGKTDTQYF.

The chain recombines TRBV3-1 (or the pseudogene TRBV3-2) with TRBJ2-2; tentative D call: TRBD2 (6 bases). Deletions cut 4 bases from V and 1 base from J, with 19 bases between. From germline, CDR1 is LGHDT and CDR2 YNNKEL (reference sequence). The CDR3 length is 18 residues. CDR3 region: CASSRRTWRDLNTGELFF. The DNA for the CDR3 is TGTGCCAGCAGCCGCCGGACATGGCGGGATCTGAACACCGGGGAGCTGTTTTTT.

This sequence joins TRBV12-5 and TRBJ1-1; D not certain. Trimming shortened V by 0 bases and J by 8 bases, and 10 bases separated the two germline ends. The CDR3 totals 13 residues. The germline CDR1 and CDR2 sequences are LGHNT and FRNRAP. CDR3 DNA: TGTGCTAGTGGTTTGGTCGGAGGGAGGGAAGCTTTCTTT. It encodes CASGLVGGREAFF.

The chain combines TRBV6-5 with TRBJ1-1, with D perhaps TRBD1 (6 bases). From germline, CDR1 is MNHEY and CDR2 SVGAGI. Trimming pared 7 bases from V and 0 bases from J, leaving 15 bases between. This CDR3 has 15 residues. CDR3 coding DNA: TGTGCCAGCACAGCACAGGGAAGCCTGAACACTGAAGCTTTCTTT. The encoded protein is CASTAQGSLNTEAFF.